These 9 T cell receptor beta chains originate from one sample sequenced in a study of CD8 T cells in Susac syndrome. RNA, at about 0.5 to 1 ug, was reverse transcribed with random hexamers. In TCRdb, the immunoSEQ multiplex PCR reads were re-called with MiXCR into one record per CDR3 protein. Of roughly 200,000 distinct CDR3 sequences in the sample, just under 95% were seen once. Source material: CD4+ T cells from PBMCs. These receptor sequences come from a human donor in good health.

The V gene is TRBV20-1, the J gene TRBJ2-7; TRBD2 matches at 7 bases. In germline, CDR1 is DFQATT, CDR2 SNEGSKA (reference sequence). Trimming at V came to 0 bases and at J to 1 base, leaving 6 bases not matched to a gene. The CDR3 is 15 residues long. The CDR3 DNA reads as TGCAGTGCTAGAGATCTGGGGGGGGTTTCCTACGAGCAGTACTTC. This sequence encodes CSARDLGGVSYEQYF.

The V gene is TRBV30, the J gene TRBJ1-4; D gene uncertain. CDR1 GTSNPN and CDR2 SVGIG come from the germline V gene (reference sequence). Between the trimmed V and J ends, which lost 2 bases and 0 bases, there was a span of 7 bases. The CDR3 is 14 amino acids. The CDR3 loop reads CAWSRTATNEKLFF. The CDR3 region has the DNA TGTGCCTGGAGTAGGACGGCAACTAATGAAAAACTGTTTTTT.

The chain employs TRBV6-2 or TRBV6-3 and TRBJ1-2; no firm D call. The V gene's germline CDR1 is MNHEY and CDR2 SVGEGT. V was pared by 2 bases and J by 8 bases, with 9 bases between. CDR3 length equals 12 residues. In nucleotides, the CDR3 is TGTGCCAGCAGTTACACACGGACCGGCTACACCTTC. Protein product: CASSYTRTGYTF.

The chain joins TRBV29-1 to TRBJ2-7; TRBD1 agrees at 8 bases. Germline-derived CDR1 and CDR2 are SQVTM and ANQGSEA. This CDR3 has 13 residues. The V gene end was trimmed by 6 bases and the J gene end by 6 bases; junction bases not matched to a gene: 10. The CDR3 reads CSVAISGGGEQYF. The CDR3 bases are TGCAGCGTAGCAATTTCAGGGGGCGGCGAGCAGTACTTC.

This chain connects TRBV7-2 to TRBJ2-3; TRBD2 aligns across 7 bases. The CDR3 consists of 18 residues. Trimming at V came to 1 base and at J to 0 bases, leaving 10 bases not matched to a gene. The germline V gene has CDR1 SGHTA and CDR2 FQGNSA. The CDR3 spells CASSLDRSSGTSTDTQYF. CDR3 nucleotides: TGTGCCAGCAGCTTAGACCGCTCTAGCGGAACTAGCACAGATACGCAGTATTTT.

The genes are TRBV4-3 and TRBJ2-3; D is perhaps TRBD2 (5 bases). V lost 0 bases and J 3 bases, leaving 10 bases between the germline ends. The CDR3 length is 15 residues. Germline CDR1 and CDR2: LGHNA and YSLEER. The CDR3, as DNA: TGCGCCAGCAGCCAAGAAGAGGGAAGAACAGATACGCAGTATTTT. This translates into CASSQEEGRTDTQYF.

This clonotype occurred once. The genes are TRBV12-3 or TRBV12-4 and TRBJ2-3; D gene uncertain. V shed 5 bases and J shed 6 bases, with 12 bases lying between them. This CDR3 is 13 amino acids long. CDR3 coding DNA: TGTGCCAGCAGTCTGGACCGAAGGGATACGCAGTATTTT. The encoded protein is CASSLDRRDTQYF.

Only one count was recorded for this clonotype. CDR3 nucleotides: TGTGCCAGCAGTTTAACACAGGGTAGCAATCAGCCCCAGCATTTT. Its protein is CASSLTQGSNQPQHF. J is TRBJ1-5 and V is TRBV27; maybe TRBD1 (6 bases). The CDR3 spans 15 residues. The V gene's germline CDR1 is MNHEY and CDR2 SMNVEV (reference sequence). V was shortened by 2 bases and J by 0 bases, with 8 bases between the two germline ends.

The CDR3 loop reads CAWSVSSGSINTGELFF. CDR3 DNA sequence: TGTGCCTGGAGTGTTTCTAGCGGGAGTATCAACACCGGGGAGCTGTTTTTT. The chain links TRBV30 to TRBJ2-2, with 10 bases lining up with TRBD2. V shed 0 bases and J 2 bases; nucleotides not matched to a gene: 6. The CDR3 contains 17 residues. Per the germline V gene, CDR1 is GTSNPN and CDR2 is SVGIG (reference sequence). Based on the CDR3 plus reference TRBV30 and TRBJ2-2, the full variable domain is SQTIHQWPATLVQPVGSPLSLECTVEGTSNPNLYWYRQAAGRGLQLLFYSVGIGQISSEVPQNLSASRPQDRQFILSSKKLLLSDSGFYLCAWSVSSGSINTGELFFGEGSRLTVL.